This T cell receptor (beta chain) was documented in a study of T-cell reconstitution after alpha-beta-depleted transplantation in children. Study-wide points: Reportedly, alpha-beta T cells present about two months post-transplant originated from several hundred expanded clones of graft origin. Hyperexpanded clones declined; after one year, newly produced T cells mostly supplied diversity.

This sample's TCRbeta library carried unique molecular identifier barcodes. TCRdb redid the calling of the PCR reads with MiXCR, one entry per CDR3 protein. The sample comprises around 700,000 distinct CDR3 sequences, 13% of which are singletons, and around 0.79% rests with the top ten. This clonotype was observed a handful of times. Antigen unknown. Deletions cut 2 bases from V and 6 bases from J, with 8 bases between. The germline CDR1 and CDR2 sequences are SGHTA and FQGTGA. CDR3 length equals 13 residues. V usage is TRBV7-3 and J usage is TRBJ2-1; D may be TRBD2 (5 bases). Specimen: PBMCs, collected before TCRalphabeta/CD19-depleted stem cell transplant. This clonotype was sampled from a girl aged 2 to 9 with congenital amegakaryocytic thrombocytopenia, due to receive a stem cell transplant. The chain's CDR3 is CASSLLSGNEQFF. The CDR3 DNA reads as TGTGCCAGCAGCTTATTGAGCGGCAATGAGCAGTTCTTC.